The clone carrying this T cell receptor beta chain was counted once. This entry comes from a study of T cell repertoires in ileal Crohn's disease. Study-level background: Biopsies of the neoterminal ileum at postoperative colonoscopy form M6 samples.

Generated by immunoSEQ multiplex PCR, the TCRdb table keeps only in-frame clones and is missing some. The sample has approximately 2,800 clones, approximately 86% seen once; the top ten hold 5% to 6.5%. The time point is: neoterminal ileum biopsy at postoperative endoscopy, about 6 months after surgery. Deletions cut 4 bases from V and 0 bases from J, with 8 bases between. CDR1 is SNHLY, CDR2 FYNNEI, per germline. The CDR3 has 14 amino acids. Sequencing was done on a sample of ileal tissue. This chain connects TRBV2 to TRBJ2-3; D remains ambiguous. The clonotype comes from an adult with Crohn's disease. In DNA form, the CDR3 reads TGTGCCAGCAGTGGTTTTCCTAGCACAGATACGCAGTATTTT. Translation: CASSGFPSTDTQYF.